These 8 T cell receptor beta chains originate from one sample sequenced in a study of technical replicates of blood from several donors. TCRdb's copy holds only in-frame clones and misses some; the assay was immunoSEQ multiplex PCR. The table lists about 70,000 clones, approximately 96% of them singletons. Sequenced material: T cells isolated from PBMCs. These receptor sequences come from a human donor in good health.

The J gene is TRBJ1-2, the V gene TRBV7-9; D gene ambiguous. CDR3 length: 12 residues. Deletions cut 1 base from V and 3 bases from J, with 3 bases between. Per germline, CDR1 SEHNR and CDR2 FQNEAQ (reference sequence). The CDR3 protein is CASSLGDYGYTF. DNA of the CDR3: TGTGCCAGCAGCTTAGGCGACTATGGCTACACCTTC. The complete variable domain, with remaining parts taken from reference TRBV7-9 and TRBJ1-2, reads DTGVSQNPRHKITKRGQNVTFRCDPISEHNRLYWYRQTLGQGPEFLTYFQNEAQLEKSRLLSDRFSAERPKGSFSTLEIQRTEQGDSAMYLCASSLGDYGYTFGSGTRLTVV.

The rearrangement links TRBV5-5 to TRBJ1-5; no firm D call. This CDR3 is 15 amino acids long. Per germline, CDR1 SGHKS and CDR2 YYEKEE (reference sequence). V was clipped by 1 base and J by 7 bases, with 15 bases between them. The CDR3 DNA reads as TGTGCCAGCAGCTTGCGGGTAGCCTCGGCACAGCCCCAGCATTTT. The encoded protein is CASSLRVASAQPQHF.

The chain uses TRBV6-1 and TRBJ2-7, with D possibly being TRBD2 (5 bases). The CDR3 is 16 amino acids. Trimming removed 4 bases at V and 0 bases at J, with 16 bases between. The germline V gene encodes CDR1 MNHNS and CDR2 SASEGT. CDR3 bases: TGTGCCAGCAGTGCAACGGCGGGTCTGTACTCCTACGAGCAGTACTTC. Translated: CASSATAGLYSYEQYF.

The rearrangement links TRBV10-2 to TRBJ1-1, with 9 positions matching TRBD1. Unmatched junction bases numbered 5, after V lost 9 bases and J lost 3 bases. CDR3 size: 13 residues. Germline assignment: CDR1 WSHSY and CDR2 SAAADI. The CDR3 DNA reads as TGCGCCAGTGTGACAGGGGGGGACACTGAAGCTTTCTTT. Protein product: CASVTGGDTEAFF.

The rearrangement links TRBV7-9 to TRBJ2-1, with D maybe TRBD2 (6 bases). This CDR3 is built from 14 residues. V shed 3 bases and J shed 6 bases, with 12 bases lying between them. CDR1 and CDR2 from the germline V gene are SEHNR and FQNEAQ (reference sequence). The CDR3 nucleotides are TGTGCCAGCAGCTTTCGGCAGGGAGGCAATGAGCAGTTCTTC. Protein product: CASSFRQGGNEQFF.

The rearrangement links TRBV19 to TRBJ1-2, with D possibly being TRBD1 (5 bases). This CDR3 comprises 15 residues. Germline CDR1 reads LNHDA; CDR2 reads SQIVND (reference sequence). The V end was cut by 6 bases, the J end by 4 bases, with 18 bases between. CDR3 in DNA: TGTGCCAGTAGGGACCCAGGAGGGGATGTCTATGGCTACACCTTC. Translating it yields CASRDPGGDVYGYTF.

The chain uses TRBV29-1 and TRBJ2-1; no clear D. The CDR3 length is 15 residues. Trimming stripped 4 bases from V and 1 base from J, with 14 bases between. Per the germline V gene, CDR1 is SQVTM and CDR2 is ANQGSEA. The CDR3 reads CSVVGDTLSYNEQFF. The CDR3 coding sequence is TGCAGCGTTGTGGGCGATACACTGTCCTACAATGAGCAGTTCTTC.

V gene TRBV18 combines with J gene TRBJ2-7, with TRBD2 matching over 7 bases. The CDR3 sequence is 21 residues long. Trimming took 4 bases from V and 4 from J; bases not matched to a gene: 28. The germline V gene encodes CDR1 KGHSH and CDR2 LQKENI. The DNA for the CDR3 is TGTGCCAGCTCACGACACCACGAACTAGCGCCCGTCCGCGCCGAAGGATACGAGCAGTACTTC. Translating it yields CASSRHHELAPVRAEGYEQYF.